What follows are 4 T cell receptor beta chains derived from one specimen sequenced in a study of blood T cell repertoires in COVID-19. Sequenced by immunoSEQ multiplex PCR; TCRdb stores in-frame clones only, minus some. The sample consists of 45,000 to 50,000 clones, 70% to 90% of them appearing once. Sequencing was done on a sample of peripheral blood. The receptors derive from a woman older than 75 with COVID-19, enrolled during active disease.

The genes are TRBV7-2 and TRBJ2-7; TRBD2 matches at 7 bases. J was trimmed by 0 bases and V by 4 bases; bases with no gene match: 3. The CDR3 contains 14 residues. The germline V gene has CDR1 SGHTA and CDR2 FQGNSA. As DNA, the CDR3 is TGTGCCAGCAGCTCACAGCGGGACTCCTACGAGCAGTACTTC. Protein product: CASSSQRDSYEQYF. Looking up the rest from reference TRBV7-2 and TRBJ2-7 gives the full variable domain: GAGVSQSPSNKVTEKGKDVELRCDPISGHTALYWYRQSLGQGLEFLIYFQGNSAPDKSGLPSDRFSAERTGGSVSTLTIQRTQQEDSAVYLCASSSQRDSYEQYFGPGTRLTVT.

V usage is TRBV4-1 and J usage is TRBJ2-3, with no clear D. Per the germline V gene, CDR1 is MGHRA and CDR2 is YSYEKL. The CDR3 length is 13 residues. Trimming stripped 4 bases from V and 5 bases from J, with 10 bases between. CDR3 nucleotide sequence: TGCGCCAGCAGCCCGAGAACGGGAGATACGCAGTATTTT. Residues: CASSPRTGDTQYF.

This chain links TRBV4-1 with TRBJ2-7, with D perhaps matching TRBD2 (5 bases). Between the trimmed V and J ends, which lost 1 base and 1 base, there was a span of 11 bases. CDR3 size: 15 residues. Germline V lookup: CDR1 MGHRA, CDR2 YSYEKL. In DNA, the CDR3 is TGCGCCAGCAGCCAAGTCCCTAGCCCTTCCTACGAGCAGTACTTC. Protein sequence: CASSQVPSPSYEQYF.

This chain connects TRBV5-1 to TRBJ2-3; 7 bases align to TRBD1. Germline V gene data show CDR1 as SGHRS and CDR2 as YFSETQ. The CDR3 spans 16 residues. V was clipped by 4 bases and J by 5 bases; unmatched bases: 13. CDR3 in DNA: TGCGCCAGCAGCCCAGATCCAGGGGGAGCAGGAGATACGCAGTATTTT. Translation gives CASSPDPGGAGDTQYF.